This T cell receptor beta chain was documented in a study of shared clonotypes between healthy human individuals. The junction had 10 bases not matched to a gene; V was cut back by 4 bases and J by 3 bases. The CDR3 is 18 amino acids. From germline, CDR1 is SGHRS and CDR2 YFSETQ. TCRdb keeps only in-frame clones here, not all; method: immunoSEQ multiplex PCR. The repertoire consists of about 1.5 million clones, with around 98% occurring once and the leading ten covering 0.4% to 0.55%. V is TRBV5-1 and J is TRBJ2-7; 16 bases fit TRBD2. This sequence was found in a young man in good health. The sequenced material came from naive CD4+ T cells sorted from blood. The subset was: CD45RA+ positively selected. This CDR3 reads CASSLGLAGGPTNYEQYF. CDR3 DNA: TGCGCCAGCAGCCTGGGACTAGCGGGAGGGCCCACGAACTACGAGCAGTACTTC. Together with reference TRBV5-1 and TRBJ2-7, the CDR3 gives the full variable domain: KAGVTQTPRYLIKTRGQQVTLSCSPISGHRSVSWYQQTPGQGLQFLFEYFSETQRNKGNFPGRFSGRQFSNSRSEMNVSTLELGDSALYLCASSLGLAGGPTNYEQYFGPGTRLTVT.